These 26 T cell receptor beta chains came from one sample sequenced in a study of identical twins. TCRdb analysed the 5' RACE reads with MiXCR anew, one entry per CDR3 protein. This table holds approximately 550,000 distinct CDR3 sequences, approximately 20% found once. These data also featured in a second study, about yellow fever vaccine responses in identical twins.

Source material: CD4+ T cells sorted from blood. The receptors shown here come from a young woman in good health.

In its sample, this clonotype was seen a few times. The chain uses TRBV3-1 and TRBJ2-7; no reliable D call. Germline-derived CDR1 and CDR2 are LGHDT and YNNKEL (reference sequence). CDR3 length: 14 amino acids. Trimming left V 4 bases short and J 2 bases short, with 12 bases between. CDR3: CASSPSGSTYEQYV. DNA of the CDR3: TGTGCCAGCAGCCCGTCGGGCAGCACCTACGAGCAGTACGTC.

The CDR3 is CASSSLGGTGAEKLFF. CDR3 DNA sequence: TGTGCCAGCAGCTCCCTGGGAGGGACAGGGGCCGAAAAACTGTTTTTT. The chain has TRBV5-4 and TRBJ1-4; 10 nucleotides line up with TRBD1. CDR1 is SGHNT, CDR2 YYREEE, per germline (reference sequence). This CDR3 has 16 amino acids. The junction had 10 bases not matched to a gene; V was cut back by 3 bases and J by 8 bases.

The chain links TRBV7-9 to TRBJ1-1; D remains ambiguous. The germline gives CDR1 SEHNR, CDR2 FQNEAQ (reference sequence). V was trimmed by 3 bases and J by 1 base, leaving 6 bases between them. There are 13 residues in the CDR3. CDR3 protein: CASSFPRNTEAFF. The DNA of the CDR3 is TGTGCCAGCAGCTTTCCCCGGAACACTGAAGCTTTCTTT.

The chain carries TRBV12-3 or TRBV12-4 and TRBJ2-7, with D perhaps given as TRBD1 or TRBD2 (7 bases each). V was shortened by 6 bases and J by 6 bases, with 12 bases between the two germline ends. There are 12 residues in the CDR3. The CDR3 is CASSPGGVEQYV. CDR3 nucleotide sequence: TGTGCCAGCAGCCCAGGGGGGGTCGAGCAGTACGTC.

This clonotype was counted a few times. This chain links TRBV25-1 with TRBJ2-3; 8 nucleotides line up with TRBD2. The junction had 7 bases not matched to a gene; V was cut back by 2 bases and J by 0 bases. Looked up from germline, CDR1 is MGHDK and CDR2 is SYGVNS. The CDR3 contains 17 residues. The CDR3 bases are TGTGCCAGCAGTGAACTGGCGGGGGGCCTCAGCACAGATACGCAGTATTTT. It specifies CASSELAGGLSTDTQYF.

The chain employs TRBV29-1 and TRBJ2-5, with D perhaps TRBD1 (6 bases). Germline V gene data show CDR1 as SQVTM and CDR2 as ANQGSEA. The CDR3 has 14 amino acids. V was cut by 4 bases and J by 5 bases, with 17 bases left in between. The CDR3 sequence: CSVARTGIPETQYF. The CDR3 nucleotides read TGCAGCGTTGCCCGCACAGGGATCCCGGAGACCCAGTACTTC.

This chain links TRBV5-6 with TRBJ2-1, with D unresolved. V was cut by 3 bases and J by 12 bases, with 10 bases left in between. Germline V lookup: CDR1 SGHDT, CDR2 YYEEEE. The CDR3 extends over 11 amino acids. The CDR3 DNA reads as TGTGCCAGCAGCTCCCGGGCCAGGCAGTTCTTC. This translates into CASSSRARQFF.

V is TRBV20-1 and J is TRBJ2-2; D unclear. V was clipped by 3 bases and J by 1 base, with 6 bases between them. The CDR3 spans 13 residues. Germline lookup yields CDR1 DFQATT and CDR2 SNEGSKA (reference sequence). The CDR3 spells CSASSVNTGELFF. CDR3 nucleotide sequence: TGCAGTGCTAGCTCCGTGAACACCGGGGAGCTGTTTTTT.

The chain recombines TRBV21-1 with TRBJ2-7. TRBV21-1 constitutes a pseudogene. The CDR3 runs to 16 residues. CDR3 DNA: TGTGCCAGCACTTCAAGTTCCTCAAGGGGCTCCTACGAGCAGTACGTC. It encodes CASTSSSSRGSYEQYV.

This clonotype was seen a few times. The chain joins TRBV5-1 to TRBJ2-2; TRBD1 is a possible D gene (6 bases). CDR1 SGHRS and CDR2 YFSETQ come from the germline V gene. The CDR3 contains 14 residues. Trimming cost V 8 bases and J 1 base, with 12 bases left between them. CDR3 in DNA: TGCGCCAGTTTACAGGGTGTGAACACCGGGGAGCTGTTTTTT. Its translation is CASLQGVNTGELFF.

The V and J genes are TRBV29-1 and TRBJ2-5; D possibly corresponds to TRBD1 (5 bases). Trimming shortened V by 4 bases and J by 5 bases, and 8 bases separated the two germline ends. The germline gives CDR1 SQVTM, CDR2 ANQGSEA. CDR3 size: 11 residues. This CDR3 reads CSVGGIETQYF. CDR3 in DNA: TGCAGCGTTGGGGGCATCGAGACCCAGTACTTC.

This clonotype was counted at least ten times. The rearrangement links TRBV20-1 to TRBJ2-7, with TRBD1 matching over 7 bases. CDR3 length equals 12 residues. The V gene's germline CDR1 is DFQATT and CDR2 SNEGSKA (reference sequence). Trimming removed 5 bases from V and 4 bases from J; junction bases left unmatched: 5. DNA for the CDR3: TGCAGTGCTGGGGACAGAAAATACGAGCAGTACTTC. Its translation: CSAGDRKYEQYF.

This sequence joins TRBV5-1 and TRBJ2-3; D perhaps matches TRBD2 (5 bases). The V gene lost 2 bases and the J gene lost 3 bases, with 10 bases spanning the gap. Per the germline V gene, CDR1 is SGHRS and CDR2 is YFSETQ. The CDR3 length is 14 residues. The CDR3 sequence is CASSFGAVTDTQYF. The CDR3 DNA is TGCGCCAGCAGCTTTGGAGCGGTAACAGATACGCAGTATTTT.

The V call is TRBV20-1, the J call TRBJ2-7; D may correspond to TRBD1 or TRBD2 (5 bases each). The CDR3 extends over 12 amino acids. V was trimmed by 5 bases and J by 6 bases, leaving 14 bases between them. Germline CDR1 reads DFQATT; CDR2 reads SNEGSKA (reference sequence). Here the CDR3 DNA reads TGCAGTGCTCGGGACGCTTCCGGCGAGCAGTACGTC. The encoded protein is CSARDASGEQYV.

V is TRBV27 and J is TRBJ2-2, with 7 positions matching TRBD2. Germline assignment: CDR1 MNHEY and CDR2 SMNVEV (reference sequence). V was pared by 2 bases and J by 0 bases, with 12 bases of the junction left unmatched. The length of the CDR3 is 19 residues. The CDR3 DNA follows: TGTGCCAGCAGTTTAATTTGGGGATCAGCGGGAACGAACACCGGGGAGCTGTTTTTT. This sequence encodes CASSLIWGSAGTNTGELFF.

This rearrangement joins TRBV5-1 to TRBJ2-3; D possibly corresponds to TRBD1 (6 bases). V was cut by 5 bases and J by 2 bases, with 9 bases left in between. The CDR3 has 13 residues. Germline V CDR1 and CDR2: SGHRS, YFSETQ. The CDR3 DNA reads as TGCGCCAGCAGGACAGGATACACAGATACGCAGTATTTT. It specifies CASRTGYTDTQYF.

The chain couples TRBV5-1 to TRBJ2-1, with TRBD2 matching over 11 bases. The CDR3 totals 16 residues. Germline V gene lookup returns CDR1 SGHRS and CDR2 YFSETQ. V gave up 6 bases and J gave up 9 bases; unmatched junction bases: 14. The CDR3 spells CASTPKVAGGQAEQFF. Here the CDR3 DNA reads TGCGCCAGCACCCCGAAGGTAGCGGGGGGGCAGGCTGAGCAGTTCTTC. Looking up the rest from reference TRBV5-1 and TRBJ2-1 gives the full variable domain: KAGVTQTPRYLIKTRGQQVTLSCSPISGHRSVSWYQQTPGQGLQFLFEYFSETQRNKGNFPGRFSGRQFSNSRSEMNVSTLELGDSALYLCASTPKVAGGQAEQFFGPGTRLTVL.

This clonotype appeared a few times. The chain joins TRBV5-1 to TRBJ1-2, with 7 bases that match TRBD1. V gave up 4 bases and J gave up 2 bases; unmatched junction bases: 8. CDR1 is SGHRS, CDR2 YFSETQ, per germline. There are 15 residues in the CDR3. CDR3 sequence reads: CASSVGQVGNYGYTF. The CDR3 region has the DNA TGCGCCAGCAGCGTAGGACAGGTGGGCAACTATGGCTACACCTTC. Based on the CDR3 plus reference TRBV5-1 and TRBJ1-2, the full variable domain is KAGVTQTPRYLIKTRGQQVTLSCSPISGHRSVSWYQQTPGQGLQFLFEYFSETQRNKGNFPGRFSGRQFSNSRSEMNVSTLELGDSALYLCASSVGQVGNYGYTFGSGTRLTVV.

The CDR3 region has the DNA TGCAGTGCCTCAAGAGGTCTACTCTACAATGAGCAGTTCTTC. As protein: CSASRGLLYNEQFF. The chain links TRBV20-1 to TRBJ2-1, with D unclear. V lost 6 bases and J lost 3, with 15 bases in between. Germline lookup yields CDR1 DFQATT and CDR2 SNEGSKA (reference sequence). This CDR3 contains 14 residues.

This rearrangement joins TRBV24-1 to TRBJ2-5, with TRBD1 matching over 9 bases. Germline values: CDR1 KGHDR, CDR2 SFDVKD. Trimming took 3 bases from V and 1 from J; bases not matched to a gene: 8. This CDR3 has 17 amino acids. The CDR3 DNA sequence: TGTGCCACCAGTGATCCAGCGGGACAGGGACTCCAAGAGACCCAGTACTTC. The encoded protein is CATSDPAGQGLQETQYF.

The chain employs TRBV7-6 and TRBJ2-3; D not resolved. The germline CDR1 and CDR2 sequences are SGHVS and FNYEAQ. This CDR3 comprises 17 residues. Deletions cut 1 base from V and 0 bases from J, with 14 bases between. DNA of the CDR3: TGTGCCAGCAGCTTAGGAGGTTGGGGAATAAGCACAGATACGCAGTATTTT. Translated: CASSLGGWGISTDTQYF.

This clonotype was seen only a few times. V is TRBV28 and J is TRBJ1-4; 9 positions match TRBD1. Germline V gene sequence: CDR1 MDHEN, CDR2 SYDVKM. V lost 5 bases, J lost 8 bases, and 9 bases stayed unmatched. CDR3 length: 15 amino acids. The CDR3 is CASSARTGADEKLFF. The CDR3 coding sequence is TGTGCCAGCAGTGCCCGGACAGGGGCGGACGAAAAACTGTTTTTT.

This clonotype was seen only a few times. The chain combines TRBV20-1 with TRBJ1-5; the D gene is possibly TRBD1 (6 bases). CDR3 length equals 14 residues. Deletions cut 0 bases from V and 5 bases from J, with 11 bases between. The germline gives CDR1 DFQATT, CDR2 SNEGSKA (reference sequence). DNA for the CDR3: TGCAGTGCTAGAGAGGTAGGGGGTGATCAGCCCCAGCATTTT. Translated: CSAREVGGDQPQHF.

The J gene is TRBJ2-2, the V gene TRBV4-1, with TRBD2 matching over 10 bases. The CDR3 is made up of 16 amino acids. CDR1 is MGHRA, CDR2 YSYEKL, per germline. V lost 3 bases, J lost 4 bases, and 5 bases stayed unmatched. This chain's CDR3 is CASSQSGGGITGELFF. The CDR3 DNA sequence: TGCGCCAGCAGCCAGAGCGGGGGGGGGATCACCGGGGAGCTGTTTTTT.

The gene calls are TRBV19 and TRBJ2-1; 8 bases are shared with TRBD2. Germline V CDR1 and CDR2: LNHDA, SQIVND (reference sequence). This CDR3 is 16 amino acids long. V shed 3 bases and J 0 bases; nucleotides not matched to a gene: 4. CDR3 loop: CASSITGRASYNEQFF. CDR3 coding DNA: TGTGCCAGTAGTATTACCGGGAGGGCCTCCTACAATGAGCAGTTCTTC.

CDR3 sequence: CASSPTSGVRTDTQYF. Written as DNA, the CDR3 is TGTGCCAGCTCACCAACTAGCGGAGTGCGCACAGATACGCAGTATTTT. The chain links TRBV18 to TRBJ2-3; 8 bases map to TRBD2. CDR1 is KGHSH and CDR2 is LQKENI in the germline V gene. The CDR3 consists of 16 residues. With 2 bases clipped from V and 1 base from J, the junction kept 5 bases outside the gene matches.